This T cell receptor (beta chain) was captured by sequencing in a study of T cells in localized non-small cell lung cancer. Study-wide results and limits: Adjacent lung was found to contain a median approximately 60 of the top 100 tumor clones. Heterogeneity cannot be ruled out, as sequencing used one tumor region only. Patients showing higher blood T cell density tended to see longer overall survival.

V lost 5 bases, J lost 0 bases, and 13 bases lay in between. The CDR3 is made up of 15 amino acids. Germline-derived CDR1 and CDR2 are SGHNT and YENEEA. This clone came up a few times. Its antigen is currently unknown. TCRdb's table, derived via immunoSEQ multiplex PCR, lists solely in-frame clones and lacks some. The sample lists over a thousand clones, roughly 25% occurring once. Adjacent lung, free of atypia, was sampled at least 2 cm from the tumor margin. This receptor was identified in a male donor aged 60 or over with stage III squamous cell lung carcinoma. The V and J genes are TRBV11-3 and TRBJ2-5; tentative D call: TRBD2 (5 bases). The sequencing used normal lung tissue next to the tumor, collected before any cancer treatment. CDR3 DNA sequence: TGTGCCAGCAGCACCCCGCGGGCGTACCAAGAGACCCAGTACTTC. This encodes CASSTPRAYQETQYF.